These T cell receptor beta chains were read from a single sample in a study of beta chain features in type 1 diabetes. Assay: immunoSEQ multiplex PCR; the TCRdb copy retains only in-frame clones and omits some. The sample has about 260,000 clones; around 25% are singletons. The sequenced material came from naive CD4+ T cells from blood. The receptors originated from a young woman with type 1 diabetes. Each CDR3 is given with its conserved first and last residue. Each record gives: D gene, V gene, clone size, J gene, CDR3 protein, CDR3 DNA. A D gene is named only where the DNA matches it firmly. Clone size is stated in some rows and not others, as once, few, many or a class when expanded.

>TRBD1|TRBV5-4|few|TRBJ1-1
CASSRRQGSNTEAFF
TGTGCCAGCAGCCGAAGACAGGGATCAAACACTGAAGCTTTCTTT
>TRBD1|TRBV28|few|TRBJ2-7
CASGLGQGYEQYF
TGTGCCAGCGGCTTGGGACAGGGCTACGAGCAGTACTTC
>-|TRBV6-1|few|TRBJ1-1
CASSDRSGGNTEAFF
TGTGCCAGCAGTGACAGAAGTGGAGGGAACACTGAAGCTTTCTTT
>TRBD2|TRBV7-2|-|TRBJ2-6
CASSSGLAGVGANVLTF
TGTGCCAGCAGCTCGGGACTAGCGGGAGTTGGGGCCAACGTCCTGACTTTC
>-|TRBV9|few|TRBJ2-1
CASSVGGWTGSSAGVKNEQFF
TGTGCCAGCAGCGTGGGGGGATGGACAGGGAGTTCGGCGGGAGTCAAAAATGAGCAGTTCTTC
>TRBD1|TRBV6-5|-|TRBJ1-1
CASRPGQGLTEAFF
TGTGCCAGCAGGCCGGGACAGGGGTTAACAGAAGCTTTCTTT
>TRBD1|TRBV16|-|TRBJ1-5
CASSQGQGFQPQHF
TGTGCCAGCAGCCAGGGACAGGGTTTTCAGCCCCAGCATTTT
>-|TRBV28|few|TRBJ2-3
CAGSSARTDTQYF
TGTGCCGGCTCTAGCGCCCGCACAGATACGCAGTATTTT
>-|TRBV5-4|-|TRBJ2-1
CASSPGGRGNEQFF
TGTGCCAGCAGCCCTGGGGGCAGGGGCAATGAGCAGTTCTTC
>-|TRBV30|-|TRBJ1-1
CARGRLNTEAFF
TGTGCTCGAGGCCGGCTGAACACTGAAGCTTTCTTT
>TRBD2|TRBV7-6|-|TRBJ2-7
CASSPGLADYEQYF
TGTGCCAGCAGCCCTGGACTAGCGGACTACGAGCAGTACTTC
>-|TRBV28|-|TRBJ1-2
CASSLTGIYGYTF
TGTGCCAGCAGTCTTACAGGAATATATGGCTACACCTTC
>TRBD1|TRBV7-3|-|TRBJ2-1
CASSLRDRGSDEQFF
TGTGCCAGCAGCTTAAGGGACAGGGGTTCGGATGAGCAGTTCTTC
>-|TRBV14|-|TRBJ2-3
CASSQTVHSDTQYF
TGTGCCAGCAGCCAGACAGTCCATTCTGATACGCAGTATTTT
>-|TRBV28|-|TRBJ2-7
CASGRNRYEQYF
TGTGCCAGCGGGAGAAACCGCTACGAGCAGTACTTC
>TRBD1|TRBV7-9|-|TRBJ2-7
CASRSHDRDEQYF
TGTGCCAGCAGATCGCACGACAGGGATGAGCAGTACTTC
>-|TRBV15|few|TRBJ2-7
CATSGGDALREQYF
TGTGCCACCAGCGGCGGGGACGCGCTTCGGGAGCAGTACTTC
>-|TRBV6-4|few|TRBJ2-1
CASSVQYHNEQFF
TGTGCCAGCAGTGTCCAGTATCACAATGAGCAGTTCTTC
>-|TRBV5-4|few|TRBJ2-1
CASSLSYYEQFF
TGTGCCAGCAGCTTATCTTACTATGAGCAGTTCTTC
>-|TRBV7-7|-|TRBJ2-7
CASSLAMGQPYEQYF
TGTGCTAGCAGCTTAGCGATGGGCCAACCCTACGAGCAGTACTTC
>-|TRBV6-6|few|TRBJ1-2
CASILQTRPNYGYTF
TGTGCCAGCATTCTCCAGACCAGGCCTAACTATGGCTACACCTTC
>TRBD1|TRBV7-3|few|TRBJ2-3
CASSSRGTGGADTQYF
TGTGCCAGCAGCTCTCGAGGGACAGGGGGTGCAGATACGCAGTATTTT
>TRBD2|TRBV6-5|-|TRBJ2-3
CASSQREGTDTQYF
TGTGCCAGCAGTCAGCGGGAGGGCACAGATACGCAGTATTTT
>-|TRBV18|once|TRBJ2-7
CASSPPGALAYEQYF
TGTGCCAGCTCACCACCAGGGGCACTTGCCTACGAGCAGTACTTC
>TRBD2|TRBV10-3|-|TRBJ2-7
CAISEHASGTIIRYEQYF
TGTGCCATCAGTGAGCACGCTAGCGGGACAATCATCCGCTACGAGCAGTACTTC
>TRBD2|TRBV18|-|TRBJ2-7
CASSPREGTYEQYF
TGTGCCAGCTCACCCAGGGAGGGTACCTACGAGCAGTACTTC
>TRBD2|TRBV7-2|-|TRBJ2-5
CASSKGTSGRLETQYF
TGTGCCAGCAGCAAAGGGACTAGCGGGAGGTTAGAGACCCAGTACTTC
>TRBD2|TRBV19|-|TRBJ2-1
CASSIVGTSDEQFF
TGTGCCAGTAGTATAGTGGGGACTAGTGATGAGCAGTTCTTC
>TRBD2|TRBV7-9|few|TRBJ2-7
CASSRTSGSSYEQYF
TGTGCCAGCTCTCGGACTAGCGGGAGCTCCTACGAGCAGTACTTC
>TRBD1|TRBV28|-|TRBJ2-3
CASSPGDRAGDTQYF
TGTGCCAGCAGTCCAGGGGACAGGGCGGGAGATACGCAGTATTTT
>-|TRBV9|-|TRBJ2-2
CASSPSGELFF
TGTGCCAGCAGCCCCTCCGGGGAGCTGTTTTTT
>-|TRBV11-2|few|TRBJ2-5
CASSTYSGQETQYF
TGTGCCAGCAGTACCTACAGCGGCCAAGAGACCCAGTACTTC
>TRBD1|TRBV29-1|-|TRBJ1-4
CSATMETGREKLFF
TGCAGCGCTACCATGGAGACAGGGAGGGAAAAACTGTTTTTT
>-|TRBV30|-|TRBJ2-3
CAWSRGGGDTQYF
TGTGCCTGGAGTAGGGGGGGAGGAGATACGCAGTATTTT
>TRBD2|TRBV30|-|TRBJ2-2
CAWVLAGGPGELFF
TGTGCCTGGGTGCTAGCGGGAGGGCCCGGGGAGCTGTTTTTT
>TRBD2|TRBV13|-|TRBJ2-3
CASSSTSGNTDTQYF
TGTGCCAGCAGCTCGACTAGCGGAAACACAGATACGCAGTATTTT
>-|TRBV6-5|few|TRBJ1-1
CASTQGTEAFF
TGTGCCAGCACCCAGGGAACTGAAGCTTTCTTT
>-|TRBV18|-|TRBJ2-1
CASSPSTSSRNEQFF
TGTGCCAGCTCACCTAGTACGTCTAGCAGGAATGAGCAGTTCTTC
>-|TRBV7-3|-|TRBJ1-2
CASSLTVGGEGGYTF
TGTGCCAGCAGCTTAACGGTCGGCGGGGAAGGGGGCTACACCTTC
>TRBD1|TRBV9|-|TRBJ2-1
CASSVEQGVYNEQFF
TGTGCCAGCAGCGTAGAACAGGGGGTCTACAATGAGCAGTTCTTC
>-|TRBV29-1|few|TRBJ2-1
CSVGQDYNEQFF
TGCAGCGTTGGGCAGGACTACAATGAGCAGTTCTTC
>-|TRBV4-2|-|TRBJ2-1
CASSQGAASYNEQFF
TGTGCCAGCAGCCAAGGCGCGGCCTCCTACAATGAGCAGTTCTTC
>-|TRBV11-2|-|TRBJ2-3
CASSQGAETSTDTQYF
TGTGCCAGCAGCCAAGGAGCGGAAACTAGCACAGATACGCAGTATTTT
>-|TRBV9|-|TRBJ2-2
CASSAAGELFF
TGTGCCAGCAGTGCAGCCGGGGAGCTGTTTTTT
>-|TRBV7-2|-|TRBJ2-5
CASSESQETQYF
TGTGCCAGCAGCGAGTCTCAAGAGACCCAGTACTTC
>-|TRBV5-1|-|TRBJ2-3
CASRPDPPGDTQYF
TGCGCCAGCAGACCAGATCCGCCAGGGGATACGCAGTATTTT